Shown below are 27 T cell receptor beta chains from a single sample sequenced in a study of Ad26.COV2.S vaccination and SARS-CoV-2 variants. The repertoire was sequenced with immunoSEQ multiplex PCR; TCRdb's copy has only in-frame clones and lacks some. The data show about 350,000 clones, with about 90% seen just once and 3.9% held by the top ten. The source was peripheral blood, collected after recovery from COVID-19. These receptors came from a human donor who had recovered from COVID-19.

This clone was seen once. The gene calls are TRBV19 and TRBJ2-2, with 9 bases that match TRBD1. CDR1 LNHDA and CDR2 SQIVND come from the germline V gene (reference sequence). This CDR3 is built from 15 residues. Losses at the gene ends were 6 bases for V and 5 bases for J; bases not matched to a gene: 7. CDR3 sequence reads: CASRYRGRLTGELFF. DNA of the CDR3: TGTGCCAGTAGATACAGGGGGCGTTTGACCGGGGAGCTGTTTTTT.

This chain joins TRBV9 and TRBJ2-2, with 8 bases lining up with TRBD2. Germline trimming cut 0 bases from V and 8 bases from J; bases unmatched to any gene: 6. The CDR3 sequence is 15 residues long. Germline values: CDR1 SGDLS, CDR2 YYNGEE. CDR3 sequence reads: CASSVGHSGMGELFF. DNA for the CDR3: TGTGCCAGCAGCGTAGGACATAGCGGGATGGGGGAGCTGTTTTTT.

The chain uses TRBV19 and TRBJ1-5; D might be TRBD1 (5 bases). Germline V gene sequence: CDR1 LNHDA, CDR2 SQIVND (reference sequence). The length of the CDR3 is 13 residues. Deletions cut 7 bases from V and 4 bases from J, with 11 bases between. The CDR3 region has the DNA TGTGCCAGTACCCGCAGGGCAAATCAGCCCCAGCATTTT. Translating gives CASTRRANQPQHF.

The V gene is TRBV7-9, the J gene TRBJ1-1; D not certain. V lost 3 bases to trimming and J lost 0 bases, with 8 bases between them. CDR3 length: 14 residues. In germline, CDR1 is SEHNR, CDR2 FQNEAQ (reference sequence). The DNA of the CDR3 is TGTGCCAGCAGCTTGAACGGCTTGAACACTGAAGCTTTCTTT. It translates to CASSLNGLNTEAFF.

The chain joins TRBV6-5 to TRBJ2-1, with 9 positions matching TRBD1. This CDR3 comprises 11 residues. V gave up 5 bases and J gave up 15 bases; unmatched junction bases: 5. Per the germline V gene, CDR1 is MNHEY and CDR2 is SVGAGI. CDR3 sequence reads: CASSLGQGTFF. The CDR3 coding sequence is TGTGCCAGCAGTCTTGGACAGGGGACGTTCTTC.

CDR3 protein: CATSRDPAGGGQETQYF. CDR3 nucleotide sequence: TGTGCCACCAGCAGAGATCCAGCGGGGGGTGGTCAAGAGACCCAGTACTTC. The chain carries TRBV15 and TRBJ2-5; 9 bases are shared with TRBD2. Germline V lookup: CDR1 LNHNV, CDR2 YYDKDF (reference sequence). CDR3 size: 17 residues. V trimming: 0 bases; J trimming: 2 bases; junction bases outside the gene matches: 7.

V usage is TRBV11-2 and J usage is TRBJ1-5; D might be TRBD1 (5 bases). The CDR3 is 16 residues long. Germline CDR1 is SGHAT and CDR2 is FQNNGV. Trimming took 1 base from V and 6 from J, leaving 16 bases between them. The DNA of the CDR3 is TGTGCCAGCAGCTTAGCCCAACAGGCGGTGAGTCAGCCCCAGCATTTT. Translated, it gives CASSLAQQAVSQPQHF.

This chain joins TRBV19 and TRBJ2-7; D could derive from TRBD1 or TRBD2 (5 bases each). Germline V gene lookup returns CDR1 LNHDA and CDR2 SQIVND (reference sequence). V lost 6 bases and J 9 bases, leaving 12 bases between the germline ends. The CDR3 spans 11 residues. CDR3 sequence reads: CASRETGRQYF. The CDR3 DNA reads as TGTGCCAGTAGAGAAACGGGACGGCAGTACTTC.

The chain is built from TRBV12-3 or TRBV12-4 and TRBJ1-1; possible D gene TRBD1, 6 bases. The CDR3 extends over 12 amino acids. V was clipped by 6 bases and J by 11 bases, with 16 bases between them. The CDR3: CASSGGRMDAFF. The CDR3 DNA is TGTGCCAGCAGCGGGGGGCGAATGGATGCTTTCTTT.

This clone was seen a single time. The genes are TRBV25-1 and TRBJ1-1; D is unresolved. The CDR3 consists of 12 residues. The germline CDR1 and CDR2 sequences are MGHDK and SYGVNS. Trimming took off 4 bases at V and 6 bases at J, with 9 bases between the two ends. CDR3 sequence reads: CASSATWAEAFF. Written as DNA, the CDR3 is TGTGCCAGCAGTGCTACGTGGGCTGAAGCTTTCTTT.

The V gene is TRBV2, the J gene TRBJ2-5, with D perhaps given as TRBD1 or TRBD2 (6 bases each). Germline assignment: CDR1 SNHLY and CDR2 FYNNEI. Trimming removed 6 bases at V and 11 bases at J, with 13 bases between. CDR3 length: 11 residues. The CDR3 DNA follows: TGTGCCAGCAGAGGGGGGACCTCTCAGTACTTC. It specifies CASRGGTSQYF.

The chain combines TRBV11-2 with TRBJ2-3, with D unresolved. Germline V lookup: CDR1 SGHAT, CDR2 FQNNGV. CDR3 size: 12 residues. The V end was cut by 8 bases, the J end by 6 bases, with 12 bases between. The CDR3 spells CASATRSDTQYF. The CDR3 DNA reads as TGTGCCAGCGCGACCCGGTCGGATACGCAGTATTTT.

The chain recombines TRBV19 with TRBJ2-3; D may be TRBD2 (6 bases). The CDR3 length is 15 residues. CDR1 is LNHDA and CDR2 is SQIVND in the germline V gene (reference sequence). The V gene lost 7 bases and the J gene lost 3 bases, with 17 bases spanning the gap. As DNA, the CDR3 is TGTGCCAGTACCCAGGGCAGGGAGGCGACAGATACGCAGTATTTT. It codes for CASTQGREATDTQYF. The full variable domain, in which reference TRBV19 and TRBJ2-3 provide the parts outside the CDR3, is DGGITQSPKYLFRKEGQNVTLSCEQNLNHDAMYWYRQDPGQGLRLIYYSQIVNDFQKGDIAEGYSVSREKKESFPLTVTSAQKNPTAFYLCASTQGREATDTQYFGPGTRLTVL.

Here the CDR3 DNA reads TGTGCCAGCAGCGACCCCCGGGGGATTGGTAACTATGGCTACACCTTC. Protein: CASSDPRGIGNYGYTF. V gene TRBV3-1 (or the pseudogene TRBV3-2) combines with J gene TRBJ1-2, with a weak D call TRBD1 (5 bases). Per germline, CDR1 LGHDT and CDR2 YNNKEL (reference sequence). This CDR3 spans 16 amino acids. The V end was cut by 5 bases, the J end by 1 base, with 17 bases between.

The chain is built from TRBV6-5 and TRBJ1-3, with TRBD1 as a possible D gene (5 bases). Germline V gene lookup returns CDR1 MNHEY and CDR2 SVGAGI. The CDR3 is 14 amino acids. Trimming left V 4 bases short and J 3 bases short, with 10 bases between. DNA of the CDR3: TGTGCCAGCAGTTTCGGGACGCATGGAAACACCATATATTTT. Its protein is CASSFGTHGNTIYF.

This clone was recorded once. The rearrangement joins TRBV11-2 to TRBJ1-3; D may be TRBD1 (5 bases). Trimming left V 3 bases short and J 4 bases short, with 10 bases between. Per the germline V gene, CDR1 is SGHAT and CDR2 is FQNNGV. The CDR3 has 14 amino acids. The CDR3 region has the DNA TGTGCCAGCAGCTTGTCAGGGAGAGGAAACACCATATATTTT. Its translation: CASSLSGRGNTIYF.

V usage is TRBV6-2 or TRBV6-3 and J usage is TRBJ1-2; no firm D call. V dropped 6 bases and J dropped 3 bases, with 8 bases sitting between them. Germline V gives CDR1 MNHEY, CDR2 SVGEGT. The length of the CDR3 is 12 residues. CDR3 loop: CASSSQHYGYTF. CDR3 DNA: TGTGCCAGCAGCTCTCAACACTATGGCTACACCTTC.

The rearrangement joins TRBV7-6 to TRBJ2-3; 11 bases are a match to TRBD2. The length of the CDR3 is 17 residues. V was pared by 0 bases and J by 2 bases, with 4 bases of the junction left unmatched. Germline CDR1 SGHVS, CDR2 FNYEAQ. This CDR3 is CASSLALAGGPTDTQYF. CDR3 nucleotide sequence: TGTGCCAGCAGCTTAGCCCTAGCGGGGGGCCCCACAGATACGCAGTATTTT.

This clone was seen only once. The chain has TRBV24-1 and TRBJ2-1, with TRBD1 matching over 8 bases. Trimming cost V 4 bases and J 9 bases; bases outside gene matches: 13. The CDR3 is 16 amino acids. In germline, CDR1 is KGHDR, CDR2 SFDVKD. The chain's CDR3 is CATSDRTGLGSGEQFF. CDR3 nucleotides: TGTGCCACCAGTGACCGGACAGGGCTGGGTTCGGGTGAGCAGTTCTTC.

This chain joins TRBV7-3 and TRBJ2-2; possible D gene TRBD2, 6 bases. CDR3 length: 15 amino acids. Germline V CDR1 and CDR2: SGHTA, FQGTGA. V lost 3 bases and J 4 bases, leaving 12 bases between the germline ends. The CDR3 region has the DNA TGTGCCAGCAGCTTTGGGGGGTTAGGCACCGGGGAGCTGTTTTTT. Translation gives CASSFGGLGTGELFF.

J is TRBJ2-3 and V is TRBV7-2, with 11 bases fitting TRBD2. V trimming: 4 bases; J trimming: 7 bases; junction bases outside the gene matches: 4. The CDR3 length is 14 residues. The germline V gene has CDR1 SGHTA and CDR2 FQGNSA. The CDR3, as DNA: TGTGCCAGCAGCTCTGGGACTAGCGGTTATACGCAGTATTTT. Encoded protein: CASSSGTSGYTQYF.

The CDR3 DNA sequence: TGTGCCAGCAGCCAAGAGGGCGGGCAGTACTTC. It codes for CASSQEGGQYF. J is TRBJ2-7 and V is TRBV3-1 (or the pseudogene TRBV3-2); D is unresolved. Germline V gene data show CDR1 as LGHDT and CDR2 as YNNKEL (reference sequence). CDR3 size: 11 residues. Trimming stripped 0 bases from V and 9 bases from J, with 6 bases between.

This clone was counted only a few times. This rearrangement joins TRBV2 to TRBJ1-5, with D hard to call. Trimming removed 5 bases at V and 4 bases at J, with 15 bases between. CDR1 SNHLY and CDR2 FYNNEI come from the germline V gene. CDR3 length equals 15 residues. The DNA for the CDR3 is TGTGCCAGCAGTCGAGGGAGCGGATGGAATCAGCCCCAGCATTTT. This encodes CASSRGSGWNQPQHF.

In DNA, the CDR3 is TGTGCCAGCAGCCTTCGCTTTGGGGGCGCGGGAAACACCATATATTTT. Encoded protein: CASSLRFGGAGNTIYF. The genes are TRBV14 and TRBJ1-3, with D tentatively TRBD1 (6 bases). The germline CDR1 and CDR2 sequences are SGHDN and FVKESK. V was clipped by 4 bases and J by 4 bases, with 17 bases between them. This CDR3 has 16 residues.

The CDR3 protein is CASSITGSTDTQYF. The CDR3, as DNA: TGTGCCAGCAGTATTACGGGTAGCACAGATACGCAGTATTTT. The chain joins TRBV2 to TRBJ2-3; no firm D call. The CDR3 totals 14 residues. Trimming removed 5 bases from V and 0 bases from J, with 9 bases in between. Germline V gene lookup returns CDR1 SNHLY and CDR2 FYNNEI.

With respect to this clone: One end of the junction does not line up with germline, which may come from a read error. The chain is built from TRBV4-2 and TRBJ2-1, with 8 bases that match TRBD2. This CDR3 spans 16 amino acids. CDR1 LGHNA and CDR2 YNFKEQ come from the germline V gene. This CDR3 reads CASRGVGTSSYDEQFF. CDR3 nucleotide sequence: TGTGCCAGCAGGGGGGTTGGGACTAGTAGCTACGATGAGCAGTTCTTC.

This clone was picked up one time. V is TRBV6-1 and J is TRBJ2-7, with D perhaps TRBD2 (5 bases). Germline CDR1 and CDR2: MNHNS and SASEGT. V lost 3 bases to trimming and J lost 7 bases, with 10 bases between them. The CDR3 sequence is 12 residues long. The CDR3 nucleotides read TGTGCCAGCAGTGAGAACGGGGTTGAGCAGTACTTC. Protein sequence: CASSENGVEQYF.